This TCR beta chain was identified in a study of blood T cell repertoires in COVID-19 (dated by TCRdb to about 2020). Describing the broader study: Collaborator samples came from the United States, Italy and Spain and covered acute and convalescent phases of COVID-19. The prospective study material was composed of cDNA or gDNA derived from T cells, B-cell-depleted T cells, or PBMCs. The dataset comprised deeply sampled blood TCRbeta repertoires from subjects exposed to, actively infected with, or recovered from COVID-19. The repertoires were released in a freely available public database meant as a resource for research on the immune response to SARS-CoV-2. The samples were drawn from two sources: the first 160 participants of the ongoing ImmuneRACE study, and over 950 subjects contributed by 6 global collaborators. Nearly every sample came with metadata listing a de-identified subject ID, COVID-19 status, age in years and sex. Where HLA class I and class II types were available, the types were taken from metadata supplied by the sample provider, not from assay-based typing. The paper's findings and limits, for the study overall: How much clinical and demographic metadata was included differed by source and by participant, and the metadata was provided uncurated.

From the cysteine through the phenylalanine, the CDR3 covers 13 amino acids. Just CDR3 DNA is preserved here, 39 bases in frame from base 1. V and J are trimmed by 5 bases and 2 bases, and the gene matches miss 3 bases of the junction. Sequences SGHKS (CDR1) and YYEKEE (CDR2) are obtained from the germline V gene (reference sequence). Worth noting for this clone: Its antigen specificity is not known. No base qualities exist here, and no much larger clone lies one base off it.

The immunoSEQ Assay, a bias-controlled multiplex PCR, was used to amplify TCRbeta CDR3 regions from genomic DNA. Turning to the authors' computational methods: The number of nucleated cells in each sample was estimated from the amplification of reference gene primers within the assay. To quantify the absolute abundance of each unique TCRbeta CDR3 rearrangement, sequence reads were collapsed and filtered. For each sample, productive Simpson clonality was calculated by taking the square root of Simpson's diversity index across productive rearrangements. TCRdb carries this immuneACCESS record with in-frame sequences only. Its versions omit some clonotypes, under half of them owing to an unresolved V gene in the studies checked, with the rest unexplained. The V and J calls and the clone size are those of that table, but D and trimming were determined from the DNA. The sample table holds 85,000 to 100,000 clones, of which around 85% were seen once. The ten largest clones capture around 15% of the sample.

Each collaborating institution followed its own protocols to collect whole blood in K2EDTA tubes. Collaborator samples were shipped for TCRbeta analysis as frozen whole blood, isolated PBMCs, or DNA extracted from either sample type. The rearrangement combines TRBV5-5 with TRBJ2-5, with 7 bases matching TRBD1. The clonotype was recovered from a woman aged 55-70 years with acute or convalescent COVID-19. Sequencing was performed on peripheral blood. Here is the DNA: TGTGCCAGCAGGGGGACAGCTCAAGAGACCCAGTACTTC. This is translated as CASRGTAQETQYF.